The sample holds a few counts of the clone carrying this T cell receptor beta chain. The data are from a study of radiotherapy plus CTLA-4 blockade in lung cancer. The wider study: Objective responses were documented in around 19% of patients, with disease control in roughly 31%.

The repertoire was sequenced with immunoSEQ multiplex PCR; TCRdb's copy has only in-frame clones and lacks some. The table lists about 97,000 clones, under 85% of them singletons. Patients in the study, people with chemo-refractory metastatic non-small-cell lung cancer, received focal radiation plus ipilimumab CTLA-4 blockade. The ends lost 4 bases at V and 5 bases at J; junction bases unmatched: 7. Germline CDR1 SGDLS, CDR2 YYNGEE. This CDR3 contains 14 residues. This TCR was sampled from a human donor with non-small cell lung cancer who had a partial response to radiotherapy plus ipilimumab. Some clones in this sample may be carry-over from other donors' samples. The V and J genes are TRBV9 and TRBJ2-5, with 8 nucleotides matching TRBD2. This specimen consisted of peripheral blood, obtained from a patient treated with radiotherapy plus ipilimumab. The CDR3 region has the DNA TGTGCCAGCAGCCAACAGGGCGGGGGGGAGACCCAGTACTTC. It is translated as CASSQQGGGETQYF. The full variable domain, in which reference TRBV9 and TRBJ2-5 provide the parts outside the CDR3, is DSGVTQTPKHLITATGQRVTLRCSPRSGDLSVYWYQQSLDQGLQFLIQYYNGEERAKGNILERFSAQQFPDLHSELNLSSLELGDSALYFCASSQQGGGETQYFGPGTRLLVL.